These 22 T cell receptor beta chains share one sample of origin, sequenced in a study of T cell changes during pregnancy in multiple sclerosis. Sequencing was performed with immunoSEQ multiplex PCR; in TCRdb, only in-frame clones are kept and a portion is missing. This table has under 55,000 clones, around 90% appearing once. This specimen consisted of CD8+ T cells from peripheral blood mononuclear cells, obtained after pregnancy. All receptors come from a female donor with multiple sclerosis, enrolled in a pregnancy study.

This clone was detected a few times. This rearrangement joins TRBV6-5 to TRBJ1-1; D gene ambiguous. Between the trimmed V and J ends, which lost 0 bases and 0 bases, there was a span of 8 bases. CDR1 MNHEY and CDR2 SVGAGI come from the germline V gene. CDR3 size: 15 residues. Written as DNA, the CDR3 is TGTGCCAGCAGTTACTCGACATTTATGAACACTGAAGCTTTCTTT. Translated: CASSYSTFMNTEAFF.

This clone appeared a single time. V is TRBV13 and J is TRBJ2-5, with 8 positions matching TRBD1. The CDR3 extends over 14 amino acids. The trim removed 3 bases at V and 1 base at J, leaving 1 base unmatched. The V gene's germline CDR1 is PRHDT and CDR2 FYEKMQ (reference sequence). The CDR3 reads CASSFQGAQETQYF. The CDR3 nucleotides read TGTGCCAGCAGCTTCCAGGGGGCCCAAGAGACCCAGTACTTC.

This sequence joins TRBV2 and TRBJ1-4; the D gene is possibly TRBD1 (6 bases). The V and J ends lost 7 bases and 0 bases respectively, with 12 bases between them. This CDR3 has 15 residues. Germline CDR1 SNHLY, CDR2 FYNNEI. The CDR3 spells CASTGDGATNEKLFF. The DNA for the CDR3 is TGTGCCAGCACAGGGGATGGGGCAACTAATGAAAAACTGTTTTTT.

This rearrangement joins TRBV5-1 to TRBJ2-7, with a weak D call TRBD2 (6 bases). Germline-derived CDR1 and CDR2 are SGHRS and YFSETQ. Trimming shortened V by 3 bases and J by 0 bases, and 13 bases separated the two germline ends. The CDR3 extends over 15 amino acids. CDR3 nucleotide sequence: TGCGCCAGCAGCTCAGCCGGGACTGGCTCCTACGAGCAGTACTTC. Its protein is CASSSAGTGSYEQYF. The full variable domain, with the rest looked up from reference TRBV5-1 and TRBJ2-7, is KAGVTQTPRYLIKTRGQQVTLSCSPISGHRSVSWYQQTPGQGLQFLFEYFSETQRNKGNFPGRFSGRQFSNSRSEMNVSTLELGDSALYLCASSSAGTGSYEQYFGPGTRLTVT.

CDR3 sequence reads: CASSYKGAPEKLFF. CDR3 coding DNA: TGTGCCAGCAGTTACAAAGGGGCGCCTGAAAAACTGTTTTTT. The rearrangement links TRBV6-5 to TRBJ1-4; tentative D call: TRBD1 (5 bases). V was pared by 2 bases and J by 7 bases, with 11 bases between. The CDR3 runs to 14 residues. Germline CDR1 MNHEY, CDR2 SVGAGI.

This sequence joins TRBV15 and TRBJ1-5, with D hard to call. This CDR3 comprises 14 residues. Per germline, CDR1 LNHNV and CDR2 YYDKDF (reference sequence). V was clipped by 8 bases and J by 4 bases, with 15 bases between them. This CDR3 is CATPDTWENQPQHF. The DNA for the CDR3 is TGTGCCACCCCAGATACTTGGGAGAATCAGCCCCAGCATTTT.

The chain recombines TRBV19 with TRBJ1-1; D not certain. The CDR3 is 14 amino acids. Trimming stripped 6 bases from V and 3 bases from J, with 14 bases between. Germline CDR1 LNHDA, CDR2 SQIVND (reference sequence). The CDR3 loop reads CASSPGALDTEAFF. The CDR3 DNA reads TGTGCCAGTAGCCCCGGAGCGCTGGACACTGAAGCTTTCTTT. Together with reference TRBV19 and TRBJ1-1, the CDR3 gives the full variable domain: DGGITQSPKYLFRKEGQNVTLSCEQNLNHDAMYWYRQDPGQGLRLIYYSQIVNDFQKGDIAEGYSVSREKKESFPLTVTSAQKNPTAFYLCASSPGALDTEAFFGQGTRLTVV.

The V call is TRBV11-3, the J call TRBJ2-7, with D possibly matching TRBD2 (5 bases). The CDR3 runs 13 residues. Germline-derived CDR1 and CDR2 are SGHNT and YENEEA. The ends were cut back, 1 base at V and 6 bases at J, with 10 bases in the middle. As DNA, the CDR3 is TGTGCCAGCAGCTTAGGGAAGGCGGGCGAGCAGTACTTC. Encoded protein: CASSLGKAGEQYF.

The chain recombines TRBV5-1 with TRBJ2-7; a possible D gene is TRBD2 (6 bases). Looked up from germline, CDR1 is SGHRS and CDR2 is YFSETQ. This CDR3 contains 15 residues. Trimming took off 3 bases at V and 2 bases at J, with 15 bases between the two ends. Written as DNA, the CDR3 is TGCGCCAGCAGCTGGAGGGACGGGTTTACCTACGAGCAGTACTTC. It is translated as CASSWRDGFTYEQYF.

This clone was detected only a few times. CDR3 coding DNA: TGTGCCAGCAGCCAGCGACAAACAGGGGCCGGGAACACCATATATTTT. Protein: CASSQRQTGAGNTIYF. This chain joins TRBV9 and TRBJ1-3, with 7 bases matching TRBD1. With V trimmed by 4 bases and J by 7 bases, 14 bases remained unmatched. The CDR3 extends over 16 amino acids. CDR1 is SGDLS and CDR2 is YYNGEE in the germline V gene. Combining the CDR3 with reference TRBV9 and TRBJ1-3 gives the whole variable domain DSGVTQTPKHLITATGQRVTLRCSPRSGDLSVYWYQQSLDQGLQFLIQYYNGEERAKGNILERFSAQQFPDLHSELNLSSLELGDSALYFCASSQRQTGAGNTIYFGEGSWLTVV.

This chain connects TRBV6-5 to TRBJ2-3; 9 bases fit TRBD2. V trimming: 3 bases; J trimming: 10 bases; junction bases outside the gene matches: 14. The germline gives CDR1 MNHEY, CDR2 SVGAGI. CDR3 length: 16 residues. CDR3 DNA: TGTGCCAGCAGTTATGGGGCTAGCGGGGAGAGATACTCGCAGTATTTT. Protein: CASSYGASGERYSQYF.

This sequence joins TRBV15 and TRBJ1-4, with TRBD1 as a possible D gene (5 bases). Per the germline V gene, CDR1 is LNHNV and CDR2 is YYDKDF (reference sequence). The CDR3 is made up of 15 amino acids. The V end lost 0 bases, the J end lost 2 bases, and 7 bases lay between the germline ends. The CDR3 reads CATSRDGGTNEKLFF. CDR3 DNA sequence: TGTGCCACCAGCAGAGATGGGGGGACTAATGAAAAACTGTTTTTT.

For the CDR3, the DNA is TGTGCCAGCAGCCCCTACCGGGGGGCCGGGGTGACTGAAGCTTTCTTT. Protein product: CASSPYRGAGVTEAFF. The chain recombines TRBV6-4 with TRBJ1-1; possibly TRBD1 for D (6 bases). Germline V CDR1 and CDR2: MRHNA, SNTAGT. Trimming took off 6 bases at V and 5 bases at J, with 22 bases between the two ends. The CDR3 is made up of 16 amino acids.

Written as DNA, the CDR3 is TGTGCCAGCAGTGAGAAGGCCCGGGTGTGTTTCTTT. It translates to CASSEKARVCFF. The chain couples TRBV2 to TRBJ1-1; D remains ambiguous. Germline loops: CDR1 SNHLY, CDR2 FYNNEI. Trimming took 3 bases from V and 13 from J, leaving 15 bases between them. This CDR3 has 12 amino acids.

This clone was observed a single time. The chain couples TRBV15 to TRBJ1-2, with D maybe TRBD1 (5 bases). Trimming shortened V by 4 bases and J by 0 bases, and 12 bases separated the two germline ends. This CDR3 has 15 residues. Germline V gene sequence: CDR1 LNHNV, CDR2 YYDKDF (reference sequence). In nucleotides, the CDR3 is TGTGCCACCAGCAAAAGGGGTTACCCTAACTATGGCTACACCTTC. It encodes CATSKRGYPNYGYTF.

The J gene is TRBJ2-7, the V gene TRBV6-5, with 8 bases lining up with TRBD2. With 0 bases clipped from V and 7 bases from J, the junction kept 2 bases outside the gene matches. The CDR3 has 13 residues. CDR1 is MNHEY, CDR2 SVGAGI, per germline. The CDR3 DNA reads as TGTGCCAGCAGTTACTCCGGGACTAGGGAGCAGTACTTC. Protein product: CASSYSGTREQYF.

This clone has just a few counts. This sequence joins TRBV27 and TRBJ1-1, with 8 bases lining up with TRBD1. The CDR3 has 15 residues. Per germline, CDR1 MNHEY and CDR2 SMNVEV (reference sequence). With V trimmed by 5 bases and J by 0 bases, 5 bases remained unmatched. CDR3 residues: CASSPQGAVNTEAFF. DNA of the CDR3: TGTGCCAGCAGTCCCCAGGGGGCGGTGAACACTGAAGCTTTCTTT.

The rearrangement joins TRBV11-2 to TRBJ2-7; 9 bases fit TRBD1. Germline-derived CDR1 and CDR2 are SGHAT and FQNNGV. V shed 5 bases, J shed 3 bases, and the junction held 5 bases outside the gene matches. The CDR3 totals 14 residues. CDR3 loop: CASSPGTGSYEQYF. CDR3 nucleotides: TGTGCCAGCAGCCCGGGGACAGGGAGCTACGAGCAGTACTTC.

This chain joins TRBV4-1 and TRBJ1-1, with TRBD1 identical over 9 bases. The V gene end was trimmed by 4 bases and the J gene end by 1 base; junction bases not matched to a gene: 7. The CDR3 loop spans 16 amino acids. Germline V gives CDR1 MGHRA, CDR2 YSYEKL. The CDR3: CASSPRQGGSNTEAFF. The CDR3 DNA follows: TGCGCCAGCAGCCCAAGACAGGGGGGGTCGAACACTGAAGCTTTCTTT.

In this sample, this clone turned up a few times. This sequence joins TRBV19 and TRBJ2-7, with 9 positions matching TRBD1. Germline V lookup: CDR1 LNHDA, CDR2 SQIVND (reference sequence). Trimming removed 5 bases from V and 3 bases from J; junction bases left unmatched: 5. This CDR3 has 14 residues. The CDR3 sequence is CASSAGTGYYEQYF. CDR3 nucleotides: TGTGCCAGTAGTGCCGGGACAGGGTACTACGAGCAGTACTTC.

The chain combines TRBV19 with TRBJ2-1; possibly TRBD2 for D (5 bases). Germline CDR1 LNHDA, CDR2 SQIVND (reference sequence). The germline V and J ends were trimmed by 4 bases and 7 bases, with 26 bases remaining between them. CDR3 length equals 18 residues. The CDR3 bases are TGTGCCAGTAGTAATTTATTTGCGCGGGTCACCTCGTCGAATGAGCAGTTCTTC. It codes for CASSNLFARVTSSNEQFF.

The V call is TRBV7-8, the J call TRBJ2-5; 12 positions match TRBD2. The CDR3 length is 19 residues. Per germline, CDR1 SGHVS and CDR2 FQNEAQ. V lost 3 bases, J lost 2 bases, and 13 bases stayed unmatched. This chain's CDR3 is CASSFPRLAGVQPQETQYF. The CDR3 nucleotides are TGTGCCAGCAGCTTCCCAAGACTAGCGGGGGTTCAGCCACAAGAGACCCAGTACTTC.